The clone carrying this TCR beta chain was detected ten times or more. What it binds is not known. CDR3 size: 14 residues. Germline CDR1 reads MNHNS; CDR2 reads SASEGT. The junction had 7 bases not matched to a gene; V was cut back by 8 bases and J by 5 bases. The record originates from a study of response to subunit inactivated influenza vaccine. TCRdb redid the calling of the RT-PCR reads with MiXCR, one entry per CDR3 protein. Altogether some 640,000 distinct CDR3 sequences are present, 11% to 15% being singletons, with the ten largest covering approximately 7%. Overall study findings and caveats: It was the authors' suggestion that each seasonal influenza vaccination recruits few new T cells.

The specimen comprised PBMCs from blood, sampled around 14 days before vaccination. This TCR came from a man in his forties or fifties who received an inactivated influenza vaccine. The rearrangement uses TRBV6-1 and TRBJ2-3; 10 bases are shared with TRBD2. Here the CDR3 reads CASREAGGIDTQYF. CDR3 coding DNA: TGTGCCAGCCGAGAAGCGGGGGGGATAGATACGCAGTATTTT.